These 29 T cell receptor beta chains share one sample of origin, sequenced in a study of blood T cell repertoires in COVID-19. The protocol was immunoSEQ multiplex PCR, while the TCRdb copy is restricted to in-frame clones and leaves out a portion. There are some 150,000 clones in the sample; more than 80% occur only once, and approximately 9% lies in the top ten. Sequencing was carried out using peripheral blood. The receptors originated from a woman older than 75 in a cohort sampled during active or convalescent COVID-19.

This chain joins TRBV21-1 and TRBJ1-6; TRBD1, the table's D call, was not compared with the DNA. TRBV21-1 is classified as a pseudogene. This CDR3 has 19 residues. DNA of the CDR3: TGTGCCAGCACCGCCTACGGGGGGCAGGGGGCGCCTAGTAATTCACCCCTCCACTTT. Protein sequence: CASTAYGGQGAPSNSPLHF.

V is TRBV18 and J is TRBJ2-7, with TRBD1 matching 7 bases. The length of the CDR3 is 13 residues. The junction had 8 bases not matched to a gene; V was cut back by 8 bases and J by 4 bases. The germline V gene encodes CDR1 KGHSH and CDR2 LQKENI. The CDR3 bases are TGTGCCAGCGCCCCGGGACAGTTTTACGAGCAGTACGTC. Its translation is CASAPGQFYEQYV.

This chain links TRBV2 with TRBJ2-1; TRBD1 matches at 9 bases. The CDR3 runs to 14 residues. The V gene's germline CDR1 is SNHLY and CDR2 FYNNEI. V was clipped by 6 bases and J by 8 bases; unmatched bases: 8. The CDR3 protein is CASRAGTGRDEQFF. In nucleotides, the CDR3 is TGTGCCAGCAGGGCCGGGACAGGGCGGGATGAGCAGTTCTTC.

This clone was observed a few times. J is TRBJ2-5 and V is TRBV18; D gene uncertain. Looked up from germline, CDR1 is KGHSH and CDR2 is LQKENI. V lost 2 bases and J lost 0, with 4 bases in between. This CDR3 has 13 residues. CDR3 region: CASSPVNQETQYF. The CDR3 region has the DNA TGTGCCAGCTCACCAGTCAACCAAGAGACCCAGTACTTC.

This CDR3 reads CASSSTGTLVHQPQHF. The CDR3 DNA sequence: TGTGCCAGCAGTTCTACCGGGACACTTGTACATCAGCCCCAGCATTTT. The chain joins TRBV28 to TRBJ1-5; weak D call: TRBD1 (6 bases). CDR1 and CDR2 (germline): MDHEN, SYDVKM. The V end lost 4 bases, the J end lost 5 bases, and 18 bases lay between the germline ends. The CDR3 contains 16 residues.

CDR3 DNA: TGTGCCAGCAGCGAGGTGGGGCTCAGGGAAAAACTGTTTTTT. It yields the protein CASSEVGLREKLFF. The V gene is TRBV2, the J gene TRBJ1-4; TRBD1 might be the D (5 bases). The V gene's germline CDR1 is SNHLY and CDR2 FYNNEI. The ends were cut back, 6 bases at V and 8 bases at J, with 16 bases in the middle. CDR3 length equals 14 residues.

V is TRBV6-2 or TRBV6-3 and J is TRBJ2-7, with 8 bases identical to TRBD2. CDR3 length: 13 residues. Germline V gene data show CDR1 as MNHEY and CDR2 as SVGEGT. CDR3 sequence reads: CATSSGNSYEQYV. The CDR3 region has the DNA TGTGCCACCAGTAGCGGGAACTCCTACGAGCAGTACGTC.

For the CDR3, the DNA is TGTGCCAGCAGCTTAGATAGCGGGGGGGTCAATGAGCAGTTCTTC. Residues: CASSLDSGGVNEQFF. The chain employs TRBV7-2 and TRBJ2-1; 11 nucleotides agree with TRBD2. This CDR3 is built from 15 residues. CDR1 SGHTA and CDR2 FQGNSA come from the germline V gene. V was pared by 1 base and J by 6 bases, with 2 bases of the junction left unmatched.

The chain employs TRBV18 and TRBJ1-1, with D hard to call. This CDR3 has 15 amino acids. Per germline, CDR1 KGHSH and CDR2 LQKENI. V lost 3 bases to trimming and J lost 1 base, with 12 bases between them. In DNA, the CDR3 is TGTGCCAGCTCACCTGGGGTGGCGGGGAACACTGAAGCTTTCTTT. It is translated as CASSPGVAGNTEAFF.

The chain employs TRBV2 and TRBJ1-1, with D perhaps matching TRBD1 (6 bases). In germline, CDR1 is SNHLY, CDR2 FYNNEI. The CDR3 consists of 14 residues. V lost 6 bases to trimming and J lost 4 bases, with 15 bases between them. CDR3 sequence reads: CASRQQGSGTEAFF. For the CDR3, the DNA is TGTGCCAGCAGACAACAGGGCTCAGGCACTGAAGCTTTCTTT.

CDR3 nucleotide sequence: TGTGCCAGCAGTTACTCGAGACAGGGTGATGGCTACACCTTC. Its translation: CASSYSRQGDGYTF. This chain uses TRBV6-2 or TRBV6-3 with TRBJ1-2, with 7 bases identical to TRBD1. CDR3 length: 14 amino acids. V gave up 0 bases and J gave up 6 bases; unmatched junction bases: 4. The V gene's germline CDR1 is MNHEY and CDR2 SVGEGT.

CDR3 in DNA: TGCGCCAGCAGCAGTACCGGGACAGGGATTGTAACTGGAAACACCATATATTTT. Protein sequence: CASSSTGTGIVTGNTIYF. The chain couples TRBV5-1 to TRBJ1-3; 9 bases fit TRBD1. In germline, CDR1 is SGHRS, CDR2 YFSETQ. The CDR3 is made up of 18 amino acids. J was trimmed by 2 bases and V by 4 bases; bases with no gene match: 13.

This chain links TRBV4-2 with TRBJ2-3; 14 bases agree with TRBD2. J lost 0 bases, V lost 2 bases, and 10 bases had no gene match. Germline V gives CDR1 LGHNA, CDR2 YNFKEQ. The CDR3 consists of 20 residues. The CDR3: CASSQLAGTSGGRSTDTQYF. The CDR3 nucleotides read TGTGCCAGCAGCCAATTGGCCGGGACTAGCGGGGGCCGAAGCACAGATACGCAGTATTTT.

The gene calls are TRBV30 and TRBJ2-7; maybe TRBD1 (6 bases). V was cut by 3 bases and J by 2 bases, with 11 bases left in between. This CDR3 contains 13 residues. CDR1 and CDR2 (germline): GTSNPN, SVGIG (reference sequence). This CDR3 reads CAWSRDMAYEQYF. CDR3 nucleotide sequence: TGTGCCTGGAGCCGGGACATGGCCTACGAGCAGTACTTC.

The V call is TRBV6-6, the J call TRBJ1-6; 7 positions agree with TRBD1. CDR1 is MNHNY, CDR2 SVGAGI, per germline (reference sequence). Trimming took 7 bases from V and 15 from J; bases not matched to a gene: 6. CDR3 length equals 11 residues. The CDR3 protein is CASTTGQDLHF. The CDR3 DNA is TGTGCCAGCACTACCGGACAGGACCTCCACTTT.

This clone is a singleton in its sample. The rearrangement links TRBV18 to TRBJ2-5; D is unclear. V dropped 0 bases and J dropped 5 bases, with 7 bases sitting between them. The V gene's germline CDR1 is KGHSH and CDR2 LQKENI. This CDR3 spans 13 amino acids. Here the CDR3 reads CASSPPRVETQYF. The CDR3 DNA sequence: TGTGCCAGCTCACCACCTCGTGTGGAGACCCAGTACTTC.

This chain connects TRBV19 to TRBJ2-3; possibly TRBD2 for D (5 bases). The CDR3 is 13 residues long. The germline V gene encodes CDR1 LNHDA and CDR2 SQIVND (reference sequence). Trimming pared 10 bases from V and 4 bases from J, leaving 15 bases between. The CDR3 nucleotides read TGTGCCACCGAATTAGCGAGGTCAGATACGCAGTATTTT. Protein sequence: CATELARSDTQYF.

The J gene is TRBJ1-1, the V gene TRBV7-9; 8 nucleotides line up with TRBD1. J gave up 3 bases and V 6 bases, and 3 bases lay outside the gene matches. This CDR3 comprises 13 residues. CDR1 and CDR2 (germline): SEHNR, FQNEAQ (reference sequence). This CDR3 is CASRRGQDTEAFF. For the CDR3, the DNA is TGTGCCAGCAGGAGGGGACAGGACACTGAAGCTTTCTTT.

DNA for the CDR3: TGTGCCAGTAGTGGACGGGGGAGGGCCTTCAATGGCTACACCTTC. Translating gives CASSGRGRAFNGYTF. The chain has TRBV19 and TRBJ1-2, with D maybe TRBD1 (5 bases). The CDR3 is 15 residues long. Trimming removed 5 bases at V and 6 bases at J, with 19 bases between. Germline lookup yields CDR1 LNHDA and CDR2 SQIVND (reference sequence).

This rearrangement joins TRBV5-1 to TRBJ2-3; 12 bases agree with TRBD2. V was pared by 4 bases and J by 3 bases, with 6 bases of the junction left unmatched. This CDR3 contains 16 residues. Germline-derived CDR1 and CDR2 are SGHRS and YFSETQ. This chain's CDR3 is CASSALAGGRTDTQYF. CDR3 in DNA: TGCGCCAGCAGCGCGCTAGCGGGGGGGCGGACAGATACGCAGTATTTT.

V gene TRBV2 combines with J gene TRBJ2-1; 11 nucleotides match TRBD2. Germline CDR1 SNHLY, CDR2 FYNNEI. This CDR3 is built from 15 residues. The junction had 10 bases not matched to a gene; V was cut back by 6 bases and J by 9 bases. CDR3 region: CASRPELAGGSEQFF. Here the CDR3 DNA reads TGTGCCAGCAGGCCCGAGCTAGCGGGGGGTAGTGAGCAGTTCTTC.

This clone has more than one count but fewer than ten. The chain recombines TRBV3-1 (or the pseudogene TRBV3-2) with TRBJ1-1; D ambiguous. The CDR3 sequence is 13 residues long. With 1 base removed from V and 3 bases from J, the gap between germline ends came to 6 bases. In germline, CDR1 is LGHDT, CDR2 YNNKEL (reference sequence). CDR3 sequence: CASSQGEYTEAFF. In DNA form, the CDR3 reads TGTGCCAGCAGCCAAGGGGAGTACACTGAAGCTTTCTTT.

This chain links TRBV19 with TRBJ1-2; the match to TRBD1 covers 7 bases. CDR1 LNHDA and CDR2 SQIVND come from the germline V gene (reference sequence). V gave up 3 bases and J gave up 7 bases; unmatched junction bases: 14. There are 16 residues in the CDR3. The CDR3 region is CASSIPSSDRRGGYTF. CDR3 bases: TGTGCCAGTAGTATCCCCTCTTCGGACAGGAGGGGTGGCTACACCTTC. Full variable domain (rest looked up from reference TRBV19 and TRBJ1-2): DGGITQSPKYLFRKEGQNVTLSCEQNLNHDAMYWYRQDPGQGLRLIYYSQIVNDFQKGDIAEGYSVSREKKESFPLTVTSAQKNPTAFYLCASSIPSSDRRGGYTFGSGTRLTVV.

The gene calls are TRBV5-6 and TRBJ1-4, with TRBD1 matching 7 bases. With V trimmed by 1 base and J by 8 bases, 8 bases remained unmatched. Germline CDR1 SGHDT, CDR2 YYEEEE. The CDR3 is made up of 15 amino acids. This CDR3 is CASSLQGGANEKLFF. CDR3 bases: TGTGCCAGCAGCTTGCAAGGGGGCGCCAACGAAAAACTGTTTTTT.

The J gene is TRBJ1-2, the V gene TRBV19; 8 bases align to TRBD1. V trimming: 1 base; J trimming: 2 bases; junction bases outside the gene matches: 12. The CDR3 length is 18 residues. Germline values: CDR1 LNHDA, CDR2 SQIVND (reference sequence). DNA of the CDR3: TGTGCCAGTAGTATAGGGGCTATCAGAAGACAGGGGAACTATGGCTACACCTTC. Protein sequence: CASSIGAIRRQGNYGYTF.

V is TRBV28 and J is TRBJ1-1; no clear D. Germline V gene data show CDR1 as MDHEN and CDR2 as SYDVKM. This CDR3 region has 12 residues. V shed 5 bases and J shed 1 base, with 5 bases lying between them. The CDR3 loop reads CASSVQNTEAFF. The CDR3 nucleotides read TGTGCCAGCAGTGTTCAGAACACTGAAGCTTTCTTT.

The rearrangement joins TRBV9 to TRBJ1-2, with D tentatively TRBD1 (5 bases). The CDR3 runs 13 residues. CDR1 SGDLS and CDR2 YYNGEE come from the germline V gene. V lost 3 bases and J lost 8, with 14 bases in between. This chain's CDR3 is CASSGRDRSGYTF. In DNA form, the CDR3 reads TGTGCCAGCAGCGGGAGGGACCGCTCCGGCTACACCTTC.

The gene calls are TRBV10-3 and TRBJ1-5; D is unclear. This CDR3 is 15 amino acids long. Trimming removed 1 base at V and 2 bases at J, with 9 bases between. Germline CDR1 ENHRY, CDR2 SYGVKD. DNA for the CDR3: TGTGCCATCAGTGAGTTTAGTGTCGGCAATCAGCCCCAGCATTTT. Protein product: CAISEFSVGNQPQHF.

The V and J genes are TRBV18 and TRBJ2-1, with TRBD2 identical over 9 bases. Germline CDR1 reads KGHSH; CDR2 reads LQKENI. This CDR3 is built from 17 residues. V trimming: 5 bases; J trimming: 4 bases; junction bases outside the gene matches: 12. Written as DNA, the CDR3 is TGTGCCAGCTCAGTGGTATTAGCGGGGGCCCTATACAATGAGCAGTTCTTC. This translates into CASSVVLAGALYNEQFF.